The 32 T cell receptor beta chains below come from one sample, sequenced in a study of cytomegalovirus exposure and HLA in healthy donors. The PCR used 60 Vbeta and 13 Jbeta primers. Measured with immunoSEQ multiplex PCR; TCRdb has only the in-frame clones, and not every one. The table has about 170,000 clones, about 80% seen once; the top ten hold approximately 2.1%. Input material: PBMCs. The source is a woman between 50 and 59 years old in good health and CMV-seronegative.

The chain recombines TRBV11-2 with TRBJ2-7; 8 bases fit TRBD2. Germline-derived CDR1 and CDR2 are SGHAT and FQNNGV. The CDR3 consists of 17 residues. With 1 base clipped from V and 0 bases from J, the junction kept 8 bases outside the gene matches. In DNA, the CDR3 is TGTGCCAGCAGCTTAGCGGGCGGGACTAGGGGCTCCTACGAGCAGTACTTC. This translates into CASSLAGGTRGSYEQYF.

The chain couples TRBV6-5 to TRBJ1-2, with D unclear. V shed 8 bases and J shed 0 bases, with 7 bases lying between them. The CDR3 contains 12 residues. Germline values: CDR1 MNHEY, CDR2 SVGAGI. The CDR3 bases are TGTGCCAGCCAGGCTCCTAACTATGGCTACACCTTC. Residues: CASQAPNYGYTF.

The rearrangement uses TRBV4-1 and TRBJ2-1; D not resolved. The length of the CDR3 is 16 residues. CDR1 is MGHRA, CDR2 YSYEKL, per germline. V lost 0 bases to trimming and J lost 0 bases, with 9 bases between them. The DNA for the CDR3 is TGCGCCAGCAGCCAAGATTCCAGCGACTCCTACAATGAGCAGTTCTTC. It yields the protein CASSQDSSDSYNEQFF.

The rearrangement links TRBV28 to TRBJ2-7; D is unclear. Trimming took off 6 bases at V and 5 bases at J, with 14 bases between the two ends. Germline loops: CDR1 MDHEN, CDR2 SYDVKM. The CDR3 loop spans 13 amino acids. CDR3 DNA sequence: TGTGCCAGCAGCTCGGGTAGTAGAGACGAGCAGTACTTC. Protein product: CASSSGSRDEQYF.

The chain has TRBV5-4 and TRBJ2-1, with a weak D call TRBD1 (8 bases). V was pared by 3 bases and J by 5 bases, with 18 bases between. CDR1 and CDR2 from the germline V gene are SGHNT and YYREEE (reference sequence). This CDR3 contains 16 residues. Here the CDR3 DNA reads TGTGCCAGCAGCTCGAGATACAGGGGGAGGGACAATGAGCAGTTCTTC. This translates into CASSSRYRGRDNEQFF.

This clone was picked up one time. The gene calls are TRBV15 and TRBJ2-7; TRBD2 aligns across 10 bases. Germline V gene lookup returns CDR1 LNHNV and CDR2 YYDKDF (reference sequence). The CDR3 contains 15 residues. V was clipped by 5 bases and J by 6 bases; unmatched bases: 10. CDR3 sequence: CATSPGQREGFEQYF. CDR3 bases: TGTGCCACCAGCCCAGGCCAGCGGGAGGGCTTCGAGCAGTACTTC. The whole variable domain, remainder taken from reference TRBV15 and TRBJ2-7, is DAMVIQNPRYQVTQFGKPVTLSCSQTLNHNVMYWYQQKSSQAPKLLFHYYDKDFNNEADTPDNFQSRRPNTSFCFLDIRSPGLGDTAMYLCATSPGQREGFEQYFGPGTRLTVT.

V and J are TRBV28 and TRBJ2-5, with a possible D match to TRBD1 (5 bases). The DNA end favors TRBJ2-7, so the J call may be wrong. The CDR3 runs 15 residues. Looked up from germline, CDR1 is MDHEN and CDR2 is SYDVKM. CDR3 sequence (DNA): TGTGCCAGCAGTAGTCAGGGAACCCCTTCCTACGAGCAGTACTTC. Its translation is CASSSQGTPSYEQYF.

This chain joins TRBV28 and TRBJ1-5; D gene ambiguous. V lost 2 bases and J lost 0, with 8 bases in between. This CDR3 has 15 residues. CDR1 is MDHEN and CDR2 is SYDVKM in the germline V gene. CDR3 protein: CASSLDLTSNQPQHF. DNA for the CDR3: TGTGCCAGCAGTTTAGATCTAACTAGCAATCAGCCCCAGCATTTT.

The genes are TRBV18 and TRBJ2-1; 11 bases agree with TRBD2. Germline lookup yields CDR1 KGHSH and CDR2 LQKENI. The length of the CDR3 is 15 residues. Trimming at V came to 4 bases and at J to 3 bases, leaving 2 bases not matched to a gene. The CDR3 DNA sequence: TGTGCCAGCTCACTAGGGACTAGCGGCTACAATGAGCAGTTCTTC. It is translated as CASSLGTSGYNEQFF.

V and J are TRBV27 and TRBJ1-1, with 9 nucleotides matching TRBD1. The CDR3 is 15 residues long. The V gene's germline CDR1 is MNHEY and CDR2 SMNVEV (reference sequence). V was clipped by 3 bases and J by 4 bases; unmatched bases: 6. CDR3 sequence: CASSFYRGRGTEAFF. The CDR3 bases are TGTGCCAGCAGTTTCTACAGGGGGCGGGGCACTGAAGCTTTCTTT.

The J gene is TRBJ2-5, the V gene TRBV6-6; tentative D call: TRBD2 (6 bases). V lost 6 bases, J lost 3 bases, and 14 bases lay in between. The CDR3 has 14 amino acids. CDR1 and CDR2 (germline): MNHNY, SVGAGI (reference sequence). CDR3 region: CASRNRDWKETQYF. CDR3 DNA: TGTGCCAGCAGGAACCGGGACTGGAAAGAGACCCAGTACTTC.

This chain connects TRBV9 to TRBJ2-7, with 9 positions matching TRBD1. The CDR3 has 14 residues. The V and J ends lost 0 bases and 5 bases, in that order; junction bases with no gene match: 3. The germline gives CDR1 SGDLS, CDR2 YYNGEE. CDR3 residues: CASSVGDRDHEQYF. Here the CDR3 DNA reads TGTGCCAGCAGCGTAGGGGACAGGGACCACGAGCAGTACTTC. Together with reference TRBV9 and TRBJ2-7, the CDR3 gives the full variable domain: DSGVTQTPKHLITATGQRVTLRCSPRSGDLSVYWYQQSLDQGLQFLIQYYNGEERAKGNILERFSAQQFPDLHSELNLSSLELGDSALYFCASSVGDRDHEQYFGPGTRLTVT.

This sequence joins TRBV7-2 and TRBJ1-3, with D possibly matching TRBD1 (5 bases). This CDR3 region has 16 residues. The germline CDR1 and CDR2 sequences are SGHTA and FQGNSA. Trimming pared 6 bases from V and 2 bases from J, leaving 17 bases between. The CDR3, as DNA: TGTGCCAGCAGAAGGGGTGTCGGGGGTCCTGGAAACACCATATATTTT. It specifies CASRRGVGGPGNTIYF.

This CDR3 reads CASSLGGATGELFF. In DNA form, the CDR3 reads TGTGCCAGCAGCTTGGGCGGGGCCACCGGGGAGCTGTTTTTT. The chain joins TRBV5-4 to TRBJ2-2, with D possibly TRBD2 on 6 matching bases. The CDR3 covers 14 residues. The V end lost 0 bases, the J end lost 4 bases, and 7 bases lay between the germline ends. Germline loops: CDR1 SGHNT, CDR2 YYREEE (reference sequence).

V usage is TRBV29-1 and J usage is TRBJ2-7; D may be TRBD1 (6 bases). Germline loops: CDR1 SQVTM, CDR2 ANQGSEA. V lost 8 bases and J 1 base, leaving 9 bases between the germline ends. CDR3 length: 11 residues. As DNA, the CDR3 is TGCAGCTACAGGGATTCCTACGAGCAGTACTTC. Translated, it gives CSYRDSYEQYF.

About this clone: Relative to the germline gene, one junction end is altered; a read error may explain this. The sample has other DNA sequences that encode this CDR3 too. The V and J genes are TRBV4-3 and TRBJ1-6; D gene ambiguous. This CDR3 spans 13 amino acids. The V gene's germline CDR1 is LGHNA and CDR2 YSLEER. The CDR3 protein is CASSQLLNSPLHF. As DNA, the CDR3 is TGCGCCAGCAGCCAACTCCTTAATTCCCCCCTCCACTTT.

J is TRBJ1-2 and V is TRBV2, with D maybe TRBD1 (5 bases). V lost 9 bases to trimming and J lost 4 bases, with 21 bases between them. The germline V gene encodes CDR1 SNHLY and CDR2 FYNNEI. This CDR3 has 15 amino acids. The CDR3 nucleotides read TGTGCCAGTCATGCGGCAGAAAAGGGGTCCTATGGCTACACCTTC. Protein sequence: CASHAAEKGSYGYTF. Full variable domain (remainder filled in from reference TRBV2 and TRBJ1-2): EPEVTQTPSHQVTQMGQEVILRCVPISNHLYFYWYRQILGQKVEFLVSFYNNEISEKSEIFDDQFSVERPDGSNFTLKIRSTKLEDSAMYFCASHAAEKGSYGYTFGSGTRLTVV.

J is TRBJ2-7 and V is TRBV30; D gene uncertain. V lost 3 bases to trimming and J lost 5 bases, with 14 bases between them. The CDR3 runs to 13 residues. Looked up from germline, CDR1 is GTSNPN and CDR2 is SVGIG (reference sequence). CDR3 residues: CAWSRKVTDEQYF. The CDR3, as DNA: TGTGCCTGGAGCCGTAAGGTAACAGACGAGCAGTACTTC.

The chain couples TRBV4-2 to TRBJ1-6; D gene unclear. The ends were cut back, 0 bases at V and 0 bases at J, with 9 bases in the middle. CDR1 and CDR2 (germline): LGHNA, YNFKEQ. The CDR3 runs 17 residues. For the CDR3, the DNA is TGTGCCAGCAGCCAAGATTTAAGGAGCTCCTATAATTCACCCCTCCACTTT. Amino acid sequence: CASSQDLRSSYNSPLHF.

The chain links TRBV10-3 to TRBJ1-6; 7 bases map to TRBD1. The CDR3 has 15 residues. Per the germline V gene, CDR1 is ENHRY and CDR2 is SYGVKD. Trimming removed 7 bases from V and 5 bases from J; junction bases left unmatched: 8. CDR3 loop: CAITAADRDNSPLHF. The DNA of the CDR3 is TGTGCCATCACGGCCGCAGACAGGGATAATTCACCCCTCCACTTT.

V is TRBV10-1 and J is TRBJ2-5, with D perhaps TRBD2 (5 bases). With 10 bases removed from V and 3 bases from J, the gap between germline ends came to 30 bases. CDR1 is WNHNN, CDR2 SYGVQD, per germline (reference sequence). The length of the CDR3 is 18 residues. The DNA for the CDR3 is TGCGCCACCTGGGGAGAAGGTGGGAGCCCCCCCCAAAAAGAGACCCAGTACTTC. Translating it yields CATWGEGGSPPQKETQYF.

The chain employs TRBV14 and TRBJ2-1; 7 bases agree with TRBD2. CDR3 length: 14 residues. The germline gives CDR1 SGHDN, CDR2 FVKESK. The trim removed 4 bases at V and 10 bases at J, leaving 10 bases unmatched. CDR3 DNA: TGTGCCAGCAGCCCCCACCAGACTAGCCTAGAGCAGTTCTTC. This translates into CASSPHQTSLEQFF.

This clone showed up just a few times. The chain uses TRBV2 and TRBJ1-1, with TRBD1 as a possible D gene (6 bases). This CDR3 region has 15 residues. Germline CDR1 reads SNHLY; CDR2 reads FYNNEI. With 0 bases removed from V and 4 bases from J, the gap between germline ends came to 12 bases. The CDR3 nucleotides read TGTGCCAGCAGTGAAGCAGGGGGTCATAGCACTGAAGCTTTCTTT. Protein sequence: CASSEAGGHSTEAFF.

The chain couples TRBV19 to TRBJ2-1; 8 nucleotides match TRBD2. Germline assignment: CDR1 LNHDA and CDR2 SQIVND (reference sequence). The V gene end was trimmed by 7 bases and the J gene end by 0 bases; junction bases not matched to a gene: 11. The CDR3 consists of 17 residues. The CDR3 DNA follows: TGTGCCAGTACCATGTTCCAGCGGGGGTCCTCCTACAATGAGCAGTTCTTC. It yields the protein CASTMFQRGSSYNEQFF.

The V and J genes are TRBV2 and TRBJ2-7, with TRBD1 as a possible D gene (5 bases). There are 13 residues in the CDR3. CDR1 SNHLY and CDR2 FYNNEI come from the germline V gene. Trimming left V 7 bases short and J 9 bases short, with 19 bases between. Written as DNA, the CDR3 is TGTGCCAGCAAGGGTGGTGTCGCTGGGGCGCAGTACTTC. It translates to CASKGGVAGAQYF.

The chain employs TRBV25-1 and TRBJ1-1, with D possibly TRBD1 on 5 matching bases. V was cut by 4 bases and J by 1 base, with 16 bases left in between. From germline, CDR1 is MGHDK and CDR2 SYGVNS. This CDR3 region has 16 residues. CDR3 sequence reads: CASSGTTTGRNTEAFF. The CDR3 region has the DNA TGTGCCAGCAGTGGGACGACCACAGGCCGGAACACTGAAGCTTTCTTT.

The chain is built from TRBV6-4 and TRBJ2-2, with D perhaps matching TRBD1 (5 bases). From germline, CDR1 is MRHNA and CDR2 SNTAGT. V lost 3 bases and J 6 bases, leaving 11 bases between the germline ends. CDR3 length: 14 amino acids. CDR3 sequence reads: CASSEADRPGELFF. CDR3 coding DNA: TGTGCCAGCAGTGAAGCCGACAGACCCGGGGAGCTGTTTTTT.

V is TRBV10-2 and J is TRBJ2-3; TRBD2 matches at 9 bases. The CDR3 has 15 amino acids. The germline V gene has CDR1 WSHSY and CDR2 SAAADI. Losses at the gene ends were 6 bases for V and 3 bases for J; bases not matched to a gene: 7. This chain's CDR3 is CASRGGTSPTDTQYF. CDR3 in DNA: TGCGCCAGCAGAGGAGGGACTAGCCCAACAGATACGCAGTATTTT.

CDR3 nucleotide sequence: TGTGCCAGTAGTACCACCCGCGGGGGGGATCAGCCCCAGCATTTT. Translation gives CASSTTRGGDQPQHF. This chain joins TRBV19 and TRBJ1-5, with D possibly matching TRBD1 (5 bases). CDR1 is LNHDA and CDR2 is SQIVND in the germline V gene (reference sequence). Deletions cut 4 bases from V and 5 bases from J, with 15 bases between. The CDR3 loop spans 15 amino acids.

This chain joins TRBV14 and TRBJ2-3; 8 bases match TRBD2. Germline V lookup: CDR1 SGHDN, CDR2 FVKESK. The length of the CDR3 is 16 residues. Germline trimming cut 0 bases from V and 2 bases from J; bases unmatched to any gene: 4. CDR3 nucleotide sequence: TGTGCCAGCAGCCAAGAATTAGCGGGACACACAGATACGCAGTATTTT. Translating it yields CASSQELAGHTDTQYF.

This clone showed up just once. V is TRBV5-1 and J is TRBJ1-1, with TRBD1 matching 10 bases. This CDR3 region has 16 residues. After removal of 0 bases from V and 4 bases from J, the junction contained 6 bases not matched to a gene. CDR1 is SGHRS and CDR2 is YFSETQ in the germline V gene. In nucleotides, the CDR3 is TGCGCCAGCAGCTTGGGGACAGGGGGTAAGGGCACTGAAGCTTTCTTT. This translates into CASSLGTGGKGTEAFF.

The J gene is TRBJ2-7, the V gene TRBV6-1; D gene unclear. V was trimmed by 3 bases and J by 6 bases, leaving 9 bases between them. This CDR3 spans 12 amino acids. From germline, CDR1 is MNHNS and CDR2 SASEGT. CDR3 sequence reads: CASSDSYSEQYF. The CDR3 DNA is TGTGCCAGCAGTGATAGTTATTCCGAGCAGTACTTC.